These T cell receptor beta chains were read from a single sample in a study of Graves' ophthalmopathy and Graves' hyperthyroidism. TCRdb used MiXCR to reprocess the multiplex PCR reads, holding one entry per CDR3 protein. The repertoire holds about 240,000 distinct CDR3 sequences, with around 50% as singletons. Sequencing was carried out using peripheral blood. The receptors were sampled from an adult man with Graves' ophthalmopathy. Each CDR3 is given with its conserved first and last residue. A D gene is named only where the DNA matches it firmly. Some rows have no size entry. The others give once, few or many, or a class for an expanded clone.

D	size	V	J	DNA	CDR3
-	few	TRBV5-8	TRBJ2-7	TGTGCCAGCAGCTTGGCCGACGAAGGACTTGCGTACGAGCAGTACTTC	CASSLADEGLAYEQYF
TRBD2	once	TRBV7-9	TRBJ2-5	TGTGCCAGCAGCTTAGGACCCTGGGCTAGCGGGGGGACCCTCCAAGAGACCCAGTACTTC	CASSLGPWASGGTLQETQYF
-	-	TRBV10-3	TRBJ2-5	TGTGCCAGCAGTTACTCGACGAATGGGGGTGAGACCCAGTACTTC	CASSYSTNGGETQYF
-	many	TRBV29-1	TRBJ1-2	TGCAGCGTTGAGGGCTGGGGCAGGGGAAACTATGGCTACACCTTC	CSVEGWGRGNYGYTF
TRBD1	-	TRBV12-3/TRBV12-4	TRBJ2-7	TGTGCCAGCAGTTTAGGGGACAGGGGGCCGTATCGAACCTACGAGCAGTACTTC	CASSLGDRGPYRTYEQYF
-	-	TRBV7-9	TRBJ2-6	TGTGCCAGCAGCCCCGGGACATCGAGCTCTGGGGCCAACGTCCTGACTTTC	CASSPGTSSSGANVLTF
-	-	TRBV7-9	TRBJ2-2	TGTGCCAGCAGTTACTCGGACATAAACACCGGGGAGCTGTTTTTT	CASSYSDINTGELFF
TRBD2	-	TRBV24-1	TRBJ2-5	TGTGCCACCAGTCACGGGACTACCCAAGAGACCCAGTACTTC	CATSHGTTQETQYF
TRBD1	-	TRBV6-5	TRBJ2-5	TGTGCCAGCAGACTTGAACAGGGGTCATGGGAGACCCAGTACTTC	CASRLEQGSWETQYF
-	few	TRBV6-1	TRBJ1-2	TGTGCCAGCAGTGAAACAGGGCTAGGCTACACCTTC	CASSETGLGYTF
-	many	TRBV20-1	TRBJ1-5	TGCAGTGCTAGAGATATGGGGCAGCCCCAGCATTTT	CSARDMGQPQHF
-	-	TRBV9	TRBJ2-7	TGTGCCAGCAGTGCCACGTCGTCGATCGAGCAGTACTTC	CASSATSSIEQYF
-	few	TRBV5-1	TRBJ2-6	TGCGCCAGCAATCCTGGGGGATCTGGGGCCAACGTCCTGACTTTC	CASNPGGSGANVLTF
TRBD2	-	TRBV9	TRBJ2-7	TGTGCCAGCAGCGTTGAGGCAGCGGGGGACTACGAGCAGTACTTC	CASSVEAAGDYEQYF
TRBD2	-	TRBV29-1	TRBJ2-2	TGCAGCGTTGGGGGGGAGCGGGGGGGCCCGATCGGGGAGCTGTTTTTT	CSVGGERGGPIGELFF
-	-	TRBV7-6	TRBJ1-6	TGTGCCAGCAGCTCCGGGCAATTGGGATATAATTCACCCCTCCACTTT	CASSSGQLGYNSPLHF
-	-	TRBV12-3/TRBV12-4	TRBJ2-2	TGTGCCAGCAGTTTAGCGCCGGCAAGCACCGGGGAGCTGTTTTTT	CASSLAPASTGELFF
-	-	TRBV2	TRBJ1-4	TGTGCCAGCAGTGATTCGCAGGGTGTAACTAATGAAAAACTGTTTTTT	CASSDSQGVTNEKLFF
-	-	TRBV29-1	TRBJ1-2	TGCAGCCCCTTCGGAGGGCAGGCCGATCATAACTATGGCTACACCTTC	CSPFGGQADHNYGYTF
TRBD1	-	TRBV28	TRBJ1-1	TGTGCCACGGTAGAGGGGGCCTCCCCTTTGAACACTGAAGCTTTCTTT	CATVEGASPLNTEAFF
TRBD1	once	TRBV15	TRBJ2-1	TGTGCCACCAGCAATGGACAGGGGAAGGCCAATGAGCAGTTCTTC	CATSNGQGKANEQFF
TRBD1	many	TRBV10-3	TRBJ1-4	TGTGCCATTGGGACAGGGCAAGGCGAAAAACTGTTTTTT	CAIGTGQGEKLFF
-	-	TRBV9	TRBJ1-2	TGTGCCAGCAGCGTAGCCGACAGGACGGGTAACTATGGCTACACCTTC	CASSVADRTGNYGYTF
-	-	TRBV2	TRBJ1-3	TGTGCCAGCAACACAGTCTCTGGAAACACCATATATTTT	CASNTVSGNTIYF
-	-	TRBV18	TRBJ1-4	TGTGCCAGCTCCATTAATGAAAAACTGTTTTTT	CASSINEKLFF
-	once	TRBV20-1	TRBJ2-2	TGCAGTGCTAGAGAAGGGGTCGCCGGGGAGCTGTTTTTT	CSAREGVAGELFF
TRBD2	-	TRBV27	TRBJ2-7	TGTGCCAGCAGTGTCTCTAGCGGGCGGGAGGTGGGGGGCTACGAGCAGTACTTC	CASSVSSGREVGGYEQYF
-	-	TRBV6-1	TRBJ1-2	TGTGCCAGCAGTGTGGAGGGGTTAAGCTACACCTTC	CASSVEGLSYTF
-	few	TRBV7-3	TRBJ2-5	TGTGCCAGCAGCTTAGAATACCAAGAGACCCAGTACTTC	CASSLEYQETQYF
TRBD1	-	TRBV5-1	TRBJ2-7	TGTGCCAGCAGCGCCTACTCGGGACAGGGGGCAGGGGAGCAGTACTTC	CASSAYSGQGAGEQYF
TRBD1	few	TRBV7-8	TRBJ2-2	TGTGCCAGCAGCCGCGGACAGGGAGTTTACACCGGGGAGCTGTTTTTT	CASSRGQGVYTGELFF
TRBD1	-	TRBV20-1	TRBJ1-2	TGCAGTGCTACGACAGGGGGGGCCTATGGCTACACCTTC	CSATTGGAYGYTF
-	few	TRBV20-1	TRBJ2-2	TGCAGTGCTAGGCCAGGCGGTACGGGCGGGGAGCTGTTTTTT	CSARPGGTGGELFF
-	-	TRBV6-5	TRBJ2-7	TGTGCCAGCCTGGGTCCCTCCTACGAGCAGTACTTC	CASLGPSYEQYF
-	-	TRBV2	TRBJ1-2	TGTGCCAGCAGTTCAGGGGATGGCTATGGCTACACCTTC	CASSSGDGYGYTF
-	few	TRBV7-2	TRBJ1-2	TGTGCCAGCAGTTTATCGGCTGGAGGCTACACCTTC	CASSLSAGGYTF
TRBD1	-	TRBV7-8	TRBJ1-1	TGTGCCAGCAGCTTAATGGGAGGACAGGGGGCGCGAGGAACTGAAGCTTTCTTT	CASSLMGGQGARGTEAFF
TRBD1	-	TRBV13	TRBJ1-4	TGTGCCAGCAGCTCGGGACAGCTAGGGGTTAATGGGGATAATGAAAAACTGTTTTTT	CASSSGQLGVNGDNEKLFF
-	-	TRBV15	TRBJ2-6	TGTGCCACCAGCAGAGATAGGTGGGGCGGAACCTCTGGGGCCAACGTCCTGACTTTC	CATSRDRWGGTSGANVLTF
TRBD1	-	TRBV24-1	TRBJ2-7	TGTGCCACCAGTGACTCCGGACAGGGAGGCGAGCAGTACTTC	CATSDSGQGGEQYF
-	-	TRBV7-2	TRBJ2-7	TGTGCCAGCAGCTTGTATTCTAGACCCAACGAGCAGTACTTC	CASSLYSRPNEQYF
TRBD2	many	TRBV12-3/TRBV12-4	TRBJ2-7	TGTGCCAGCAGCCGTAGCGGGGGGGCGAACGAGCAGTACTTC	CASSRSGGANEQYF
TRBD2	-	TRBV2	TRBJ2-5	TGTGCCAGCATGGTTACTAGCGGATACCAAGAGACCCAGTACTTC	CASMVTSGYQETQYF
TRBD1	few	TRBV7-9	TRBJ2-5	TGTGCCAGCAGCCGGACAGGGGAGAGTGGGACCCAGTACTTC	CASSRTGESGTQYF
-	few	TRBV12-3/TRBV12-4	TRBJ1-5	TGTGCCAGCAGTTTCAACAGCAATAGCAATCAGCCCCAGCATTTT	CASSFNSNSNQPQHF